The rows below give T cell receptor beta chains drawn from one sample of a study of shared clonotypes between healthy human individuals. Profiling relied on immunoSEQ multiplex PCR, and the TCRdb table lists in-frame clones only, not all of them. Of about 1 million clones listed, roughly 74% are singletons. Sequencing was performed on memory CD4+ T cells from PBMCs. The receptors were gathered from a man in his late teens or twenties in good health. Some clones in this sample may be carry-over from other donors' samples. CDR3s include the opening cysteine and the closing phenylalanine or tryptophan. The D gene is left open where the match is weak. Size values are once, few and many counts, or a class for expanded clones, and some rows have none.

>-|TRBD1|TRBV28|TRBJ2-3
TGTGCCAGCAGTCCGACAGGGGGCTATACGCAGTATTTT
CASSPTGGYTQYF
>-|-|TRBV19|TRBJ2-3
TGTGCCAGTAGCGCTACCCCCCGACAACCCGGTACGCAGTATTTT
CASSATPRQPGTQYF
>once|-|TRBV6-5|TRBJ2-7
TGTGCCAGCAGTTATGCCGGGAACTACGAGCAGTACTTC
CASSYAGNYEQYF
>few|-|TRBV6-5|TRBJ1-5
TGTGCCAGCAGGCCTGGACGGGTTAGCAATCAGCCCCAGCATTTT
CASRPGRVSNQPQHF
>-|TRBD1|TRBV6-1|TRBJ1-2
TGTGCCAGCAAAACAGGGGTTAACTATGGCTACACCTTC
CASKTGVNYGYTF
>-|TRBD2|TRBV28|TRBJ2-1
TGTGCCAGCAAACTAGCGGGGGGGAATGAGCAGTTCTTC
CASKLAGGNEQFF
>-|-|TRBV9|TRBJ1-4
TGTGCCAGCAGCGTAGGGGGTAATAATGAAAAACTGTTTTTT
CASSVGGNNEKLFF
>-|-|TRBV28|TRBJ2-1
TGTGCCAGCAGTTTCGGGTGGGACACCTCCTACAATGAGCAGTTCTTC
CASSFGWDTSYNEQFF
>-|-|TRBV19|TRBJ1-5
TGTGCCAGTAGTATAGGAGGAGGCAGAGGACAGCCCCAGCATTTT
CASSIGGGRGQPQHF
>-|TRBD1|TRBV27|TRBJ1-1
TGTGCCAGCAGTTCCCCCTACAGGGGTAACACTGAAGCTTTCTTT
CASSSPYRGNTEAFF
>-|TRBD2|TRBV7-2|TRBJ2-2
TGTGCCAGCAGTTTTGGACTAGCGGGAGAAACCGGGGAGCTGTTTTTT
CASSFGLAGETGELFF
>few|-|TRBV20-1|TRBJ2-3
TGCAGCGTTTCTCGCACAGATACGCAGTATTTT
CSVSRTDTQYF
>-|-|TRBV7-8|TRBJ1-1
TGTGCCAGCAGCTTAGCTTACGGATTGAACACTGAAGCTTTCTTT
CASSLAYGLNTEAFF
>few|-|TRBV11-2|TRBJ2-2
TGTGCCAGCAGCGTGCAGGGCACTGGGGAGCTGTTTTTT
CASSVQGTGELFF
>-|-|TRBV7-2|TRBJ2-7
TGTGCCAGCAGCTCGAGGCATCTGGCAGGTACCTACGAGCAGTACTTC
CASSSRHLAGTYEQYF
>-|-|TRBV29-1|TRBJ2-7
TGCAGCGTCACCTTGGCAGGGCGAATCTACGAGCAGTACTTC
CSVTLAGRIYEQYF
>few|-|TRBV9|TRBJ2-5
TGTGCCAGCAGCGTAGAGGGGTTTCAAGAGACCCAGTACTTC
CASSVEGFQETQYF
>once|TRBD2|TRBV5-3|TRBJ2-1
TGTGCCAGAAGCCCACACACGCCTAGCGGGGTCTACAATGAGCAGTTCTTC
CARSPHTPSGVYNEQFF
>-|TRBD2|TRBV28|TRBJ2-7
TGTGCCAGCAGTTTAAGGGGCGGGAGTTTCGGGTACGAGCAGTACTTC
CASSLRGGSFGYEQYF
>-|TRBD2|TRBV7-2|TRBJ2-1
TGTGCCAGCAGCTTAGACGGACTAGCGGGATCATATGAGCAGTTCTTC
CASSLDGLAGSYEQFF
>-|-|TRBV7-2|TRBJ1-2
TGTGCCAGCAGCTTCACAGCAGCTAGCTATGGCTACACCTTC
CASSFTAASYGYTF
>many|TRBD1|TRBV30|TRBJ2-7
TGTGCCTGGGGGGTACAGGGGGTTTACGAGCAGTACTTC
CAWGVQGVYEQYF
>-|TRBD2|TRBV6-6|TRBJ2-7
TGTGCCAGCAGTTCCGGGACTAGTCGCGAGCAGTACTTC
CASSSGTSREQYF
>-|TRBD1|TRBV28|TRBJ1-4
TGTGCCACCAAATCGGGACAGAGTGAAAAACTGTTTTTT
CATKSGQSEKLFF
>-|TRBD1|TRBV28|TRBJ1-2
TGTGCCAGCTTTAATGACAGGGCGTATCAACTTGGCTACACCTTC
CASFNDRAYQLGYTF
>-|-|TRBV28|TRBJ2-7
TGTGCCAGCCGGAGTATGGGAATTAACGAGCAGTACTTC
CASRSMGINEQYF